This note documents a single TCR beta chain sequence. This specimen comes from a study of CD8 T cells in Susac syndrome. Trimming removed 6 bases at V and 0 bases at J, with 14 bases between. CDR3 length: 14 residues. Germline values: CDR1 SQVTM, CDR2 ANQGSEA. The authors reverse transcribed roughly 0.5 to 1 ug RNA with random hexamers. TCRdb reprocessed the immunoSEQ multiplex PCR reads with MiXCR, giving one entry per CDR3 protein. The table shows around 200,000 distinct CDR3 sequences, with about 94% occurring only once. The TCR was taken from a human donor with Susac syndrome. This chain connects TRBV29-1 to TRBJ1-1, with D possibly being TRBD1 (5 bases). Sequenced: CD4+ T cells from PBMCs. CDR3 bases: TGCAGCGTGGGGACGGAAGATATGAACACTGAAGCTTTCTTT. Its protein product is CSVGTEDMNTEAFF.